Each of the 5 T cell receptor beta chains below was sequenced from the same sample in a study of CD8+CD57+ T cells in acquired aplastic anemia. CD8+CD57+ cell expansion, shown by flow cytometry, had occurred in the patients selected for sequencing. Genomic DNA served as template for TCR beta VDJ and CDR3 profiling. TCRdb called the reads again in MiXCR, with one record for every CDR3 protein. Of roughly 170,000 distinct CDR3 sequences in the sample, 45% to 60% were seen once. The sample taken for sequencing was sorted CD4+, CD8+, or CD8+CD57+ T cells (not recorded which) from PBMCs. The receptors were gathered from a human donor with aplastic anemia.

This clonotype was counted many times. V gene TRBV7-9 combines with J gene TRBJ2-1; D may correspond to TRBD1 or TRBD2 (5 bases each). Germline V gene sequence: CDR1 SEHNR, CDR2 FQNEAQ (reference sequence). V lost 5 bases to trimming and J lost 4 bases, with 21 bases between them. The CDR3 runs to 17 residues. The CDR3, as DNA: TGTGCCAGCAGCGACTCCCGGTGGGGACGGCCTTACAATGAGCAGTTCTTC. Encoded protein: CASSDSRWGRPYNEQFF. The full variable domain, in which reference TRBV7-9 and TRBJ2-1 provide the parts outside the CDR3, is DTGVSQNPRHKITKRGQNVTFRCDPISEHNRLYWYRQTLGQGPEFLTYFQNEAQLEKSRLLSDRFSAERPKGSFSTLEIQRTEQGDSAMYLCASSDSRWGRPYNEQFFGPGTRLTVL.

The chain employs TRBV4-1 and TRBJ1-2; D is unresolved. The CDR3 has 13 residues. CDR1 and CDR2 (germline): MGHRA, YSYEKL. Trimming stripped 0 bases from V and 2 bases from J, with 4 bases between. The CDR3 here is CASSQESNYGYTF. As DNA, the CDR3 is TGCGCCAGCAGCCAAGAGTCAAACTATGGCTACACCTTC.

This clonotype was detected ten times or more. This rearrangement joins TRBV9 to TRBJ2-2; 7 bases line up with TRBD2. V gave up 3 bases and J gave up 4 bases; unmatched junction bases: 9. Germline V lookup: CDR1 SGDLS, CDR2 YYNGEE. CDR3 length: 16 residues. The CDR3 loop is CASSETGGRFTGELFF. CDR3 DNA sequence: TGTGCCAGCAGCGAGACGGGGGGTCGTTTCACCGGGGAGCTGTTTTTT.

V and J are TRBV7-8 and TRBJ2-7, with D uncertain. CDR1 and CDR2 from the germline V gene are SGHVS and FQNEAQ. Trimming took off 5 bases at V and 3 bases at J, with 8 bases between the two ends. The CDR3 sequence is 12 residues long. The CDR3 DNA sequence: TGTGCCAGCAGCCACATAGGCTACGAGCAGTACTTC. Translation gives CASSHIGYEQYF. The entire variable domain, with the rest obtained from reference TRBV7-8 and TRBJ2-7, is as follows: GAGVSQSPRYKVAKRGQDVALRCDPISGHVSLFWYQQALGQGPEFLTYFQNEAQLDKSGLPSDRFFAERPEGSVSTLKIQRTQQEDSAVYLCASSHIGYEQYFGPGTRLTVT.

This clonotype was found once. One end of the junction fails to match germline, which may point to a read error. The chain uses TRBV2 and TRBJ2-3; D tentatively fits TRBD1 or TRBD2 (5 bases each). Germline V lookup: CDR1 SNHLY, CDR2 FYNNEI. This CDR3 is built from 15 residues. As DNA, the CDR3 is TGTGTCAGCAGCGCCCTCGGGGCTGAGACAGATACGCAGTATTTC. This gives the protein CVSSALGAETDTQYF. Looking up the rest from reference TRBV2 and TRBJ2-3 gives the full variable domain: EPEVTQTPSHQVTQMGQEVILRCVPISNHLYFYWYRQILGQKVEFLVSFYNNEISEKSEIFDDQFSVERPDGSNFTLKIRSTKLEDSAMYFCVSSALGAETDTQYFGPGTRLTVL.